Given below is one T cell receptor (beta chain) in context. The V gene's germline CDR1 is SGHNT and CDR2 YYREEE (reference sequence). The CDR3 has 13 residues. The ends were cut back, 4 bases at V and 2 bases at J, with 8 bases in the middle. TCRdb's copy holds only in-frame clones and misses some; the assay was immunoSEQ multiplex PCR. The table includes approximately 82,000 clones, around nine tenths detected once. The sample originates from a study of T cell changes during pregnancy in multiple sclerosis. The sequences come from CD4+ T cells from peripheral blood mononuclear cells, collected in the second trimester of pregnancy. This clonotype was obtained from a female donor with multiple sclerosis, enrolled in a pregnancy study. The rearrangement links TRBV5-4 to TRBJ2-3; D uncertain. CDR3 in amino acids: CASSPTITDTQYF. DNA of the CDR3: TGTGCCAGCAGCCCTACTATCACAGATACGCAGTATTTT.